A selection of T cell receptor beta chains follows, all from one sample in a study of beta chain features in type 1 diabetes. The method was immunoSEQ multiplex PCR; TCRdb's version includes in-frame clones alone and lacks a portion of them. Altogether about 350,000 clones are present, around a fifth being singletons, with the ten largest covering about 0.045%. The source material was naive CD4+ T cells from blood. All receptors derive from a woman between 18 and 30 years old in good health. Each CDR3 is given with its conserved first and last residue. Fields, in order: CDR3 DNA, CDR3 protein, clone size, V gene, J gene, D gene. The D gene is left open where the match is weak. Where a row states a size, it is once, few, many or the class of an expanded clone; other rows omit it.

TGTGCCAGCAGCCCTTCCGGGACACACTACAATGAGCAGTTCTTC	CASSPSGTHYNEQFF	few	TRBV14	TRBJ2-1	-
TGCGCCAGCAGCCAAAGGGGGCTGGGAGCTTTCTTT	CASSQRGLGAFF	-	TRBV4-3	TRBJ1-1	TRBD1
TGCGCCAGCAGCTTGACCGCCCGGGGGTTCACTGAAGCTTTCTTT	CASSLTARGFTEAFF	-	TRBV5-1	TRBJ1-1	-
TGTGCCAGCAGTTCAAGTCAGCCGCAGCGGGGTGGCTACACCTTC	CASSSSQPQRGGYTF	few	TRBV6-5	TRBJ1-2	-
TGTGCCAGCAATTCTCAGGACAGGGGCTATGGCTACACCTTC	CASNSQDRGYGYTF	few	TRBV4-2	TRBJ1-2	TRBD1
TGTGCCAGCAGTATCGGACTAGCGGGGGAAGAGACCCAGTACTTC	CASSIGLAGEETQYF	-	TRBV27	TRBJ2-5	TRBD2
TGTGCCAGCAGCCAAGACAGGGGTATCGGGGCCAACGTCCTGACTTTC	CASSQDRGIGANVLTF	few	TRBV4-2	TRBJ2-6	-
TGTGCCAGCAGCGTTAGCGGTGCCACTGAAGCTTTCTTT	CASSVSGATEAFF	few	TRBV9	TRBJ1-1	-
TGTGCCTGGAGTGTCGGACAGGGGAACACTGAAGCTTTCTTT	CAWSVGQGNTEAFF	-	TRBV30	TRBJ1-1	TRBD1
TGTGCCTGGAGCCCGGACTTAACAGATACGCAGTATTTT	CAWSPDLTDTQYF	few	TRBV30	TRBJ2-3	-
TGTGCCAGCAGCCTTGCGCCGTCTCACAATGAGCAGTTCTTC	CASSLAPSHNEQFF	-	TRBV7-3	TRBJ2-1	-